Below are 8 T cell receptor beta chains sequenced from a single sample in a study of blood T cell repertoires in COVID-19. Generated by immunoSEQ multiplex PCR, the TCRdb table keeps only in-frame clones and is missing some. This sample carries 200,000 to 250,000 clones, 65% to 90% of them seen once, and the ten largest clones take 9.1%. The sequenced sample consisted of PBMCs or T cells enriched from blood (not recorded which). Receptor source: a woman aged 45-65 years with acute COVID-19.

The chain's CDR3 is CASSLAPGGGDTDTQYF. As DNA, the CDR3 is TGCGCCAGCAGCTTGGCCCCTGGCGGGGGGGACACAGATACGCAGTATTTT. The chain has TRBV5-1 and TRBJ2-3, with TRBD2 matching over 9 bases. The germline gives CDR1 SGHRS, CDR2 YFSETQ. The length of the CDR3 is 17 residues. V shed 0 bases, J shed 2 bases, and the junction held 7 bases outside the gene matches.

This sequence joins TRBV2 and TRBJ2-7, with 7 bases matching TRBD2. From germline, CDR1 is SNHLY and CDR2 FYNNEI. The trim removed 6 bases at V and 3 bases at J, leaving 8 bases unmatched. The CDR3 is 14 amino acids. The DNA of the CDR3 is TGTGCCAGCAGCCAAGGGGCGGGGGACTACGAGCAGTACTTC. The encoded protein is CASSQGAGDYEQYF.

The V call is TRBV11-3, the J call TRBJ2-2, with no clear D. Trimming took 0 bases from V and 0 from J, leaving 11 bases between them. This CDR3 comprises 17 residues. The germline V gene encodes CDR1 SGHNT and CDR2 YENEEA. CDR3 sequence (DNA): TGTGCCAGCAGCTTAGATGGGCGAGCAGCGAACACCGGGGAGCTGTTTTTT. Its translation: CASSLDGRAANTGELFF. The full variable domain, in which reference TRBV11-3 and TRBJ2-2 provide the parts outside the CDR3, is EAGVVQSPRYKIIEKKQPVAFWCNPISGHNTLYWYLQNLGQGPELLIRYENEEAVDDSQLPKDRFSAERLKGVDSTLKIQPAELGDSAVYLCASSLDGRAANTGELFFGEGSRLTVL.

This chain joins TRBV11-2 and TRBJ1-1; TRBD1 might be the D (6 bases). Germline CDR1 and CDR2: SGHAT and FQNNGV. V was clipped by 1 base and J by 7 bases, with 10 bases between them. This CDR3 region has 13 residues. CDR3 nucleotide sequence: TGTGCCAGCAGCTTAGGCCCACAGGGTGAAGCTTTCTTT. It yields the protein CASSLGPQGEAFF.

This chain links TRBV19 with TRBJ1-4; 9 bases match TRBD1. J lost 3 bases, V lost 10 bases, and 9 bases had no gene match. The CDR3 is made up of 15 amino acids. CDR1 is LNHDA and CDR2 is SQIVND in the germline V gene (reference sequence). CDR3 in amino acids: CATEGQGLSNEKLFF. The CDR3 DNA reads TGTGCCACCGAAGGACAGGGGCTCTCTAATGAAAAACTGTTTTTT.

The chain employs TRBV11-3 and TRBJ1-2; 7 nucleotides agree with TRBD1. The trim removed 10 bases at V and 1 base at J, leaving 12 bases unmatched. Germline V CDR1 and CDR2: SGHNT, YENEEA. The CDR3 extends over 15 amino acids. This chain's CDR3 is CATPLGQRFNYGYTF. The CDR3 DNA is TGTGCCACCCCCTTGGGACAGAGGTTTAACTATGGCTACACCTTC.

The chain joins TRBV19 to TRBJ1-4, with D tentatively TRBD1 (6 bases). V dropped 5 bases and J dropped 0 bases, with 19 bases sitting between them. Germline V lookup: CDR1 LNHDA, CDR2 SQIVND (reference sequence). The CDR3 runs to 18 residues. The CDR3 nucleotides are TGTGCCAGTAGTCAAACACAGGGCACCGGATCAACTAATGAAAAACTGTTTTTT. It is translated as CASSQTQGTGSTNEKLFF.

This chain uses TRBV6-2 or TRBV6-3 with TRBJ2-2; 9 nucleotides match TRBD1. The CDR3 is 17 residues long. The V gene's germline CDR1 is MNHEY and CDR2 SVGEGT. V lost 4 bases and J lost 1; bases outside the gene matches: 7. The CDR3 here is CASSSSGGQGNTGELFF. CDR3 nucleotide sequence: TGTGCCAGCAGTTCTTCAGGGGGACAGGGGAACACCGGGGAGCTGTTTTTT.